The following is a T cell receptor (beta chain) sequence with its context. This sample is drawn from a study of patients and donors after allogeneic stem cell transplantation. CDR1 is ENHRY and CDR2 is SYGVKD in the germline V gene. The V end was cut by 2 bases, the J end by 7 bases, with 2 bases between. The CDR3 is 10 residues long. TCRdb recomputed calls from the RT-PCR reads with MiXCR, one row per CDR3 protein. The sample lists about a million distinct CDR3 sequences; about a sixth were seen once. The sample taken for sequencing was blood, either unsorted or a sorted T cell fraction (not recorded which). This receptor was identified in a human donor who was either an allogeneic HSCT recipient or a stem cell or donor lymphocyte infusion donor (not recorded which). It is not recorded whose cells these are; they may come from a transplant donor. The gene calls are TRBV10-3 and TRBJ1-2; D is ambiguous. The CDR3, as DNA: TGTGCCATCAGTGAGGGTGGCTACACCTTC. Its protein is CAISEGGYTF.